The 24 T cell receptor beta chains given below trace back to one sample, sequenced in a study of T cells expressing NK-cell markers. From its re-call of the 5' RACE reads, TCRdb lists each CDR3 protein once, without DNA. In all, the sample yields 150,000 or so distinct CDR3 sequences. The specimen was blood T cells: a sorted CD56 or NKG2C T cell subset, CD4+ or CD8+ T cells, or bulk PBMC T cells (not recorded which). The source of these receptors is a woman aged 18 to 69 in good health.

The CDR3 here is CASKGSGGSGHNEQFF. The chain is built from TRBV28 and TRBJ2-1; TCRdb's assignment of TRBD2 cannot be checked, as there is no DNA. The CDR3 is 16 residues long. The germline gives CDR1 MDHEN, CDR2 SYDVKM.

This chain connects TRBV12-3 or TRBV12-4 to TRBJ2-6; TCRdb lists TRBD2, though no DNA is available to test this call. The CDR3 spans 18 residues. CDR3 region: CASSPGLAGGSGANVLTF.

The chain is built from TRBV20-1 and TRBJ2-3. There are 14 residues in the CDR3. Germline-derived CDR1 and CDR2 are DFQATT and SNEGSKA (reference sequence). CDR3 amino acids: CSAPVVTSTDTQYF.

CDR3 amino acids: CSVGEYNEQFF. The V and J genes are TRBV29-1 and TRBJ2-1; TCRdb reports TRBD2, a call that lacks DNA to check it against. The CDR3 loop spans 11 amino acids. Germline V lookup: CDR1 SQVTM, CDR2 ANQGSEA.

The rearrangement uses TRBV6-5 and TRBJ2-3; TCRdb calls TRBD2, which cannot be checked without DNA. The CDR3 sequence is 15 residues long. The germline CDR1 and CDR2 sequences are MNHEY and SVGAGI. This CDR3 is CASSLLAGGLDTQYF.

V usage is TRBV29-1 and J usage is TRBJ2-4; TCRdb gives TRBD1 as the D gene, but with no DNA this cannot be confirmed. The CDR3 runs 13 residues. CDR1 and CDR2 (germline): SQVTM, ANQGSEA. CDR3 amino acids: CSARGVGRDIQYF.

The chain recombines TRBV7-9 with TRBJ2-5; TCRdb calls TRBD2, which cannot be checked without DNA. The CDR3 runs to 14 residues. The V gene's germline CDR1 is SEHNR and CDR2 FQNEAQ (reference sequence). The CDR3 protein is CASSTSGREETQYF.

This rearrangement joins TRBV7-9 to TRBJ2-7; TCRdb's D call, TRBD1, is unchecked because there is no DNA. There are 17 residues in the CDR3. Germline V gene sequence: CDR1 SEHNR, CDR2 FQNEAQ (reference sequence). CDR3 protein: CASSSLARTGAHYEQYF.

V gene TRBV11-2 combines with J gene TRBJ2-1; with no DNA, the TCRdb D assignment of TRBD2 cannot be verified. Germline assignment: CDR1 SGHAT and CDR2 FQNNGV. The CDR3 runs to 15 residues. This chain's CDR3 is CASRTSGALNNEQFF.

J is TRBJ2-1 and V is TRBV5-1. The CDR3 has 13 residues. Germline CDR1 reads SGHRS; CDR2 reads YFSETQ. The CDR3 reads CASRAVSYNEQFF.

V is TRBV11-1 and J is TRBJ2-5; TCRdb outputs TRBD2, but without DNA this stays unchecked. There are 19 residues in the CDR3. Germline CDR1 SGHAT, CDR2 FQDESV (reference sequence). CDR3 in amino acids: CASSFGLTGSGSSRETQYF. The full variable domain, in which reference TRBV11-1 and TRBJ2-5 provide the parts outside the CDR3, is EAEVAQSPRYKITEKSQAVAFWCDPISGHATLYWYRQILGQGPELLVQFQDESVVDDSQLPKDRFSAERLKGVDSTLKIQPAELGDSAMYLCASSFGLTGSGSSRETQYFGPGTRLLVL.

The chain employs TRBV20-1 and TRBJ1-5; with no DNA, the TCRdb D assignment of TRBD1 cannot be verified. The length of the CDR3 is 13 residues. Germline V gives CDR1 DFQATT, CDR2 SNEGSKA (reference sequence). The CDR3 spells CSATQGSSQPQHF.

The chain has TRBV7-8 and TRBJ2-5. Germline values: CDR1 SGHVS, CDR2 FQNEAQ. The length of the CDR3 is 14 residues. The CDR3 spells CASSLLGTWETQYF.

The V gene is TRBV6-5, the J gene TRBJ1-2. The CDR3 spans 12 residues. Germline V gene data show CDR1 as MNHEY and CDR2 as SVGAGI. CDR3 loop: CASFRRNYGYTF.

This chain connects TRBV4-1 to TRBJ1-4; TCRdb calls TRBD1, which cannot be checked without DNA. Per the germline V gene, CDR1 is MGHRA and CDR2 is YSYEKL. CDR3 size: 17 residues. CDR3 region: CASSHTGRGPTNEKLFF.

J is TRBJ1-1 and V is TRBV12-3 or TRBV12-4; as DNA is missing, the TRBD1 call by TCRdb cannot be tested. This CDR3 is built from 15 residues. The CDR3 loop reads CASSLGGAGTEEAFF.

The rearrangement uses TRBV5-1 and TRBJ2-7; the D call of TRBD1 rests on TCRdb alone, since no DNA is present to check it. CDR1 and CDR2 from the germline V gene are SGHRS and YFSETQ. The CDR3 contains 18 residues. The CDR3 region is CASSLTFRAGLAPYEQYF.

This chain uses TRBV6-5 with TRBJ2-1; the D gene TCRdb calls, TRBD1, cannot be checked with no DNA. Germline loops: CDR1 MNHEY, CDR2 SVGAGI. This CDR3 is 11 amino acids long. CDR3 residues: CASSYWDEQFF.

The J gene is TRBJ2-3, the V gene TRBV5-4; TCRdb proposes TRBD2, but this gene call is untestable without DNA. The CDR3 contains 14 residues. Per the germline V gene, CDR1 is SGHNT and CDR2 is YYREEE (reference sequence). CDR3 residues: CASPGTSGSDTQYF. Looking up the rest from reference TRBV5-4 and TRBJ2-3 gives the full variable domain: ETGVTQSPTHLIKTRGQQVTLRCSSQSGHNTVSWYQQALGQGPQFIFQYYREEENGRGNFPPRFSGLQFPNYSSELNVNALELDDSALYLCASPGTSGSDTQYFGPGTRLTVL.

This CDR3 reads CASSSGTEGGYTF. The chain employs TRBV5-1 and TRBJ1-2; the D call of TRBD1 rests on TCRdb alone, since no DNA is present to check it. Germline V CDR1 and CDR2: SGHRS, YFSETQ. The CDR3 contains 13 residues.

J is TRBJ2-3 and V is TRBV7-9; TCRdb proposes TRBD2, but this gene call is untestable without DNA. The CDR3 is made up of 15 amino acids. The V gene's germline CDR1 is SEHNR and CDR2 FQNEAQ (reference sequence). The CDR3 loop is CASSLVQRATDTQYF.

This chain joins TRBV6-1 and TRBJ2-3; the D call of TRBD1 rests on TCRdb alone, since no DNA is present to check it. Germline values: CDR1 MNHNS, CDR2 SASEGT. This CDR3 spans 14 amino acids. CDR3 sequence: CASSRTGGIDTQYF.

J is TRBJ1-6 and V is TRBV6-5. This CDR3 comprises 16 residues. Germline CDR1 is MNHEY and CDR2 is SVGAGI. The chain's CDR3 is CASSYSYRVGNSPLHF.

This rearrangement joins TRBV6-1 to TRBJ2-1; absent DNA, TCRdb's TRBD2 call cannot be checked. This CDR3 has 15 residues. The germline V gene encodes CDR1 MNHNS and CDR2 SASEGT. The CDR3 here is CASRLEDSSYNEQFF.